These 6 T cell receptor beta chains originate from one sample sequenced in a study of T cell repertoires in cytomegalovirus infection. Antigens of these TCRs are unknown. TCRdb independently ran MiXCR on the reads; one entry per CDR3 protein. The table has under 95,000 distinct CDR3 sequences, approximately 43% seen once. The sample consisted of CD8+ T cells from cultured PBMCs, taken from culture after CMV antigen stimulation. The receptors come from a human donor in good health (CMV status not recorded). Some clones in this sample may be carry-over from other donors' samples.

The V and J genes are TRBV5-6 and TRBJ2-7; possible D gene TRBD2, 6 bases. Trimming took off 0 bases at V and 0 bases at J, with 19 bases between the two ends. Germline CDR1 SGHDT, CDR2 YYEEEE. This CDR3 spans 18 amino acids. CDR3 residues: CASSLGASVRRSSYEQYF. CDR3 nucleotide sequence: TGTGCCAGCAGCTTGGGGGCTAGCGTAAGAAGGAGCTCCTACGAGCAGTACTTC.

The rearrangement uses TRBV28 and TRBJ2-7; D could derive from TRBD1 or TRBD2 (5 bases each). The ends were cut back, 6 bases at V and 6 bases at J, with 21 bases in the middle. This CDR3 has 15 amino acids. Germline values: CDR1 MDHEN, CDR2 SYDVKM. The CDR3 here is CASSLQLRGAREQYF. CDR3 DNA sequence: TGTGCCAGCAGCCTCCAACTCCGAGGGGCCCGCGAGCAGTACTTC.

As regards this clonotype: At one end, the junction sequence differs from germline, possibly due to a read error. The gene calls are TRBV6-4 and TRBJ2-3; D is perhaps TRBD1 or TRBD2 (6 bases each). This CDR3 region has 14 residues. The germline gives CDR1 MRHNA, CDR2 SNTAGT. CDR3 in DNA: TGTGCCAGCGCCGACAGGACTATCACACATACGCAGTATTTT. Translation gives CASADRTITHTQYF.

The chain is built from TRBV5-4 and TRBJ2-1; tentative D call: TRBD2 (5 bases). The germline V gene encodes CDR1 SGHNT and CDR2 YYREEE (reference sequence). The length of the CDR3 is 17 residues. With 4 bases removed from V and 0 bases from J, the gap between germline ends came to 17 bases. In DNA, the CDR3 is TGTGCCAGCAGCGCCACCTCGGGGAGCGGCTCCTACAATGAGCAGTTCTTC. This gives the protein CASSATSGSGSYNEQFF.

This chain links TRBV2 with TRBJ1-5; D call uncertain. Trimming removed 8 bases at V and 0 bases at J, with 11 bases between. The CDR3 is 14 amino acids. Looked up from germline, CDR1 is SNHLY and CDR2 is FYNNEI. The CDR3 loop is CASRPEYSNQPQHF. CDR3 sequence (DNA): TGTGCCAGCCGGCCAGAGTATAGCAATCAGCCCCAGCATTTT.

The chain recombines TRBV7-6 with TRBJ2-3, with D tentatively TRBD2 (5 bases). Germline assignment: CDR1 SGHVS and CDR2 FNYEAQ. Trimming took 5 bases from V and 0 from J, leaving 18 bases between them. CDR3 length: 17 residues. CDR3 sequence (DNA): TGTGCCAGCAGCCCCTTCCCCAGCGGAGCTAGCACAGATACGCAGTATTTT. Translating gives CASSPFPSGASTDTQYF.